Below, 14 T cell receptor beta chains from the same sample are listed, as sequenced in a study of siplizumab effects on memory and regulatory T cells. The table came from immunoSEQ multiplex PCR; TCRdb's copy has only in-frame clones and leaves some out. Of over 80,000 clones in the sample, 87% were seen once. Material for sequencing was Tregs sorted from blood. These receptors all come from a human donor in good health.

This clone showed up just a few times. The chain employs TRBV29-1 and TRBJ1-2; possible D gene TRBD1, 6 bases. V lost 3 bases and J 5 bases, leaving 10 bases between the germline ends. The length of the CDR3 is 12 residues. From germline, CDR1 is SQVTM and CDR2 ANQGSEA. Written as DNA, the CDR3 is TGCAGCGTTGACGGGACATCATATGGCTACACCTTC. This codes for CSVDGTSYGYTF.

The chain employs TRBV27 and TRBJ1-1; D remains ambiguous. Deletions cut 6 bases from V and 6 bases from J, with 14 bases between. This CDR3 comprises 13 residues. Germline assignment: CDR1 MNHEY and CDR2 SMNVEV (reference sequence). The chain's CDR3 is CASSNTPTSEAFF. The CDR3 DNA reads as TGTGCCAGCAGCAACACCCCAACATCTGAAGCTTTCTTT.

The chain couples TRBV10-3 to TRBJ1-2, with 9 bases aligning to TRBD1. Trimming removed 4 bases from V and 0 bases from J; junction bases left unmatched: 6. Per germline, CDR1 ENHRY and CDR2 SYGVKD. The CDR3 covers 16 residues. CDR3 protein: CAISGWGQGPNYGYTF. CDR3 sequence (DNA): TGTGCCATCAGTGGCTGGGGACAGGGCCCTAACTATGGCTACACCTTC.

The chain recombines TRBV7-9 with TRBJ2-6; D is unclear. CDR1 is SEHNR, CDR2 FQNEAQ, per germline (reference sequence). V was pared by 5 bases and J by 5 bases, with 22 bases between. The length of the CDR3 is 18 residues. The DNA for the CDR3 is TGTGCCAGCAGCCCCTTTGCGAGGTTTTCACCCTGGGCCAACGTCCTGACTTTC. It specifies CASSPFARFSPWANVLTF.

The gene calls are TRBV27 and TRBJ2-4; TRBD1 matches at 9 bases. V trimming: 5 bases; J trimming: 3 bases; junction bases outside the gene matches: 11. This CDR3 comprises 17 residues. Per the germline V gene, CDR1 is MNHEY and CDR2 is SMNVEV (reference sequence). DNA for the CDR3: TGTGCCAGCAGTACTTGGACAGGGGAGGTAGACAAAAACATTCAGTACTTC. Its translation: CASSTWTGEVDKNIQYF.

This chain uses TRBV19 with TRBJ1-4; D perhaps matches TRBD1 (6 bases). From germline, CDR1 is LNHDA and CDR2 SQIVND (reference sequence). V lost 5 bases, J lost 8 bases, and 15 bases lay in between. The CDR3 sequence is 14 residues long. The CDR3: CASSRTGFYEKLFF. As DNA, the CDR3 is TGTGCCAGTAGTCGAACAGGGTTTTACGAAAAACTGTTTTTT.

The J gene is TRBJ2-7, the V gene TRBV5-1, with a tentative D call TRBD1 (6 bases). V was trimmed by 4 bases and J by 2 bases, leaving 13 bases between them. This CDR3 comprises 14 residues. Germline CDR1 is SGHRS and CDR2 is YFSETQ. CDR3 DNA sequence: TGCGCCAGCAGCGGAGAACAGGGCCCCTACGAGCAGTACTTC. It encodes CASSGEQGPYEQYF.

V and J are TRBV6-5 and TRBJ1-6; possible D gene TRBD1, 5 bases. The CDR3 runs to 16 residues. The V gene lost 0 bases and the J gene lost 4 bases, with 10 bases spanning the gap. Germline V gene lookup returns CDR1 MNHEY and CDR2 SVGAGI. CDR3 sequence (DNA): TGTGCCAGCAGTTACTCGCTTGGGGGGTATAATTCACCCCTCCACTTT. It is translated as CASSYSLGGYNSPLHF.

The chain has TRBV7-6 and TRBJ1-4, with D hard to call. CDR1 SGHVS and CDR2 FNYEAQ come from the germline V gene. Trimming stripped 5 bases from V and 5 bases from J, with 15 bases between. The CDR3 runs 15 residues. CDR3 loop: CASSALAAVNEKLFF. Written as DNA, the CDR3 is TGTGCCAGCAGCGCTCTGGCGGCCGTAAATGAAAAACTGTTTTTT.

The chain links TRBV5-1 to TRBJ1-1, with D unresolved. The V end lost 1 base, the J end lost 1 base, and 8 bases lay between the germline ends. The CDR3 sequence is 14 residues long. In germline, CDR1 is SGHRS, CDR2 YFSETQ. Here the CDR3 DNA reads TGCGCCAGCAGCTTGAACGGTGGGAACACTGAAGCTTTCTTT. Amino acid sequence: CASSLNGGNTEAFF.

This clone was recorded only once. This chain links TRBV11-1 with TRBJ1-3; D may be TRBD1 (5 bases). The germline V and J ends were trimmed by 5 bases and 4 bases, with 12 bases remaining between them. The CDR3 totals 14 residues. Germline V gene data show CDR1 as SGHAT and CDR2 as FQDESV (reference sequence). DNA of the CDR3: TGTGCCAGCAGCCCTCGGGACGCCGGAAACACCATATATTTT. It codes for CASSPRDAGNTIYF.

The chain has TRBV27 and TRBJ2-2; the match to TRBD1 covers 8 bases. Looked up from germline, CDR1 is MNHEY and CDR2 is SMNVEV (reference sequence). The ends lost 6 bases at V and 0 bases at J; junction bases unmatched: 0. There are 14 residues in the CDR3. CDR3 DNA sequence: TGTGCCAGCAGGACAGGGGCGAACACCGGGGAGCTGTTTTTT. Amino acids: CASRTGANTGELFF.

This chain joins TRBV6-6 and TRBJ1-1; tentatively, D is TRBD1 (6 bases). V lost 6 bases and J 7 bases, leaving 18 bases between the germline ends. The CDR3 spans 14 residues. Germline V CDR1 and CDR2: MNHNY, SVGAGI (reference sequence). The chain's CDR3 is CASRTPPGAGEAFF. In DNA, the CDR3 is TGTGCCAGCAGGACACCCCCAGGGGCCGGTGAAGCTTTCTTT.

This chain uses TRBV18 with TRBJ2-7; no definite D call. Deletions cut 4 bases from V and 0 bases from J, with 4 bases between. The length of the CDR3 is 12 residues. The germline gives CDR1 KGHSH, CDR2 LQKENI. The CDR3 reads CASSRASYEQYF. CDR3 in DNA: TGTGCCAGCTCACGGGCCTCCTACGAGCAGTACTTC.